The rows below give T cell receptor beta chains drawn from one sample of a study of cytomegalovirus exposure and HLA in healthy donors. Measured with immunoSEQ multiplex PCR; TCRdb has only the in-frame clones, and not every one. The table includes around 200,000 clones, about 80% detected once. Sequences were obtained from PBMCs. These receptors came from a woman aged 18-30 years in good health and CMV-seropositive. The conserved cysteine and the conserved F or W are not part of the CDR3 here.

j_gene,v_gene,CDR3aa
TRBJ1-3,TRBV5-6,ASSPGRTTGNTIY
TRBJ2-3,TRBV7-2,ASSLWQGVSDTQY
TRBJ2-7,TRBV28,ASSLRYEQY
TRBJ2-1,TRBV5-6,ASSPGLAALNEQF
TRBJ1-1,TRBV7-2,ASSFGGMNTEAF
TRBJ1-6,TRBV5-6,ASRDTDSPLH
TRBJ1-4,TRBV12-5,ASGPRLGKGVKNEKLF
TRBJ1-1,TRBV5-5,ASSLGGINTEAF
TRBJ2-7,TRBV19,ASSTGTGGEQY
TRBJ2-1,TRBV5-4,ASSWAATRNEQF
TRBJ2-3,TRBV27,ASGILTSGYTDTQY
TRBJ2-1,TRBV10-1,ASSPSGGSSEQF
TRBJ1-2,TRBV7-8,ASSLVEQGIGGYT
TRBJ2-3,TRBV6-5,ASSEGAHTDTQY
TRBJ2-5,TRBV2,ASSVSGGAGETQY
TRBJ2-1,TRBV28,ASIPRGGFEQF
TRBJ2-7,TRBV5-4,ASSPGGIAGSSYEQY
TRBJ2-3,TRBV6-1,ASTGGGDTQY
TRBJ2-5,TRBV5-4,ASSLELETQY
TRBJ2-5,TRBV7-3,ASSFGAGEETQY
TRBJ1-1,TRBV12-5,ASGLKAGKWNTEAF
TRBJ1-1,TRBV13,ASSSTATEAF
TRBJ1-5,TRBV11-2,ASSPTESNQPQH
TRBJ1-2,TRBV18,ASSPRQGVIYGYT
TRBJ1-2,TRBV6-6,ASSTDNYGYT
TRBJ1-5,TRBV27,ASRSTGGNQPQH
TRBJ2-6,TRBV5-1,ASSLRGRTTPLSGANVLT
TRBJ2-1,TRBV5-4,ASSRPGIGYNEQF
TRBJ2-7,TRBV5-4,ASSSNSGATNSKSYEQY
TRBJ1-2,TRBV4-3,ASSQDRGLYGYT
TRBJ2-7,TRBV7-9,ASSQQPYEQY
TRBJ1-6,TRBV6-4,ASSLQGNLNSPLH
TRBJ2-3,TRBV27,ASSSRLAEGTDTQY
TRBJ2-2,TRBV11-2,ASSSIRAVGELF
TRBJ1-2,TRBV5-1,ASSLSGAANYGYT
TRBJ2-5,TRBV19,ASSLRDFQETQY
TRBJ2-5,TRBV23-1,ASSHPGTVQETQY
TRBJ1-1,TRBV5-5,ASSPDRVPEAF
TRBJ2-3,TRBV10-3,ATTSGGNTDTQY
TRBJ2-2,TRBV10-3,AISESQGASGELF
TRBJ1-1,TRBV5-1,ASSSLPSDTNTEAF
TRBJ1-1,TRBV11-3,ASSLNGGNTEAF
TRBJ2-1,TRBV9,ASSVASGGNNEQF
TRBJ1-2,TRBV28,ASSLTGGPGHGYT
TRBJ2-2,TRBV11-1,ASSFLTGELF
TRBJ1-5,TRBV14,ASSLGVQPQH
TRBJ1-1,TRBV5-4,ASSLDRGSYTEAF
TRBJ1-2,TRBV5-6,ASSSYLDRDYGYT
TRBJ2-7,TRBV11-2,ASSLTAGARYEQY
TRBJ2-4,TRBV6-5,ASSYSSGTKNIQY
TRBJ1-1,TRBV5-1,ASSLGGRATTNTEAF
TRBJ2-5,TRBV7-8,ASSPDYLGVEGQY
TRBJ2-3,TRBV11-2,ASSFFNSPSDTQY
TRBJ2-5,TRBV5-1,ASSLGTQRVETQY
TRBJ2-1,TRBV29-1,SVEGLGTNYNEQF
TRBJ1-2,TRBV10-3,AISHTSDRGGGYT
TRBJ2-2,TRBV11-2,ASSLFVAGRTGELF